This T cell receptor beta chain was recorded in a study of neurological immune-mediated disorders. Each CDR3 protein gets one entry after TCRdb re-called the 5' RACE reads with MiXCR. The data contain roughly 30,000 distinct CDR3 sequences, roughly 4.4% of them singletons. This clonotype was seen repeatedly, ten times or more. The germline V gene has CDR1 DFQATT and CDR2 SNEGSKA (reference sequence). This CDR3 comprises 14 residues. V was cut by 3 bases and J by 2 bases, with 12 bases left in between. Serving as healthy controls were blood bank volunteers based in Maryland, USA. This chain joins TRBV20-1 and TRBJ2-3; D is unclear. Sequencing was done on a sample of PBMCs. This receptor was identified in a man between 18 and 29 years old in good health. The CDR3 DNA follows: TGCAGTGCTAGTGTGGGCCCTTTCACAGATACGCAGTATTTT. Translation gives CSASVGPFTDTQYF.